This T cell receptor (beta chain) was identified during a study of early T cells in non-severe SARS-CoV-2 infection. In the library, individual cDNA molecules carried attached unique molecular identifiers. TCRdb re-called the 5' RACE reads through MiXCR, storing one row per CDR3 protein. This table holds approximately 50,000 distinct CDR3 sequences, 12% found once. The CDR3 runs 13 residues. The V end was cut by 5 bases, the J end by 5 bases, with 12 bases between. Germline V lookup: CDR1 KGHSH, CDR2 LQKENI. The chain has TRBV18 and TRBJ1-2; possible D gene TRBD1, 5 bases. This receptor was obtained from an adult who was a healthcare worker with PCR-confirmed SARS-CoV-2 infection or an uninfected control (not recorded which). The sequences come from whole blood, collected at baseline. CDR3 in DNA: TGTGCCAGCTCAGGGGGGACGGATTATGGCTACACCTTC. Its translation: CASSGGTDYGYTF. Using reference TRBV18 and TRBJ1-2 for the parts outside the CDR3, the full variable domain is NAGVMQNPRHLVRRRGQEARLRCSPMKGHSHVYWYRQLPEEGLKFMVYLQKENIIDESGMPKERFSAEFPKEGPSILRIQQVVRGDSAAYFCASSGGTDYGYTFGSGTRLTVV.